This T cell receptor (beta chain) appears in the sequencing data of a study of blood T cells in healthy people across ages. Of note for this clonotype: The antigen is unknown.

Primed by a sample-barcoded 5' primer and a J-beta primer mix, a second PCR proceeded for 7 to 11 cycles. TCRdb re-derived calls from the 5' RACE reads in MiXCR, one entry per CDR3 protein. The sample has 500,000 to 550,000 distinct CDR3 sequences; around 24% are singletons. Overall study findings and caveats: Age brought a roughly linear fall in TCR beta diversity measured per million T cells.

Germline V gives CDR1 MDHEN, CDR2 SYDVKM. CDR3 size: 12 residues. The data were also submitted as part of a second study, on T cells of mothers and their children. That paper adds: Amplification in the second PCR used the M1S primer, which added sample barcodes and 2-4 random nucleotides.

V is TRBV28 and J is TRBJ2-5, with D perhaps given as TRBD1 or TRBD2 (6 bases each). The DNA end favors TRBJ2-1, so the J call may be wrong. The sequencing sample was made of blood. This clonotype originated in a boy between 5 and 17 years old in good health. CDR3 in DNA: TGTGCCATCAGGCGGGACACCAATGAGCAGTTCTTC. This encodes CAIRRDTNEQFF.